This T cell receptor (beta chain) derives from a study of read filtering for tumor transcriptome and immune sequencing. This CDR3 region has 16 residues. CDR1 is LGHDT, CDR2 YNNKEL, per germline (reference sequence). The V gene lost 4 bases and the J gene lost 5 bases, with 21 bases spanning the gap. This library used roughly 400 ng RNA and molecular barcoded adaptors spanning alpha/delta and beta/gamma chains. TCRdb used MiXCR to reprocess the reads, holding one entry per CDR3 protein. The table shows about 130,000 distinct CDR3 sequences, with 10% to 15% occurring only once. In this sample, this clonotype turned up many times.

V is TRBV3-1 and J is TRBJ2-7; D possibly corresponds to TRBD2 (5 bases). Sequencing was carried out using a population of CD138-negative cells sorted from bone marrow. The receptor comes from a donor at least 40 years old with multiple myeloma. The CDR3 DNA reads TGTGCCAGCAGCCTTCCTCCCTCCACTGGAGGCCACGAGCAGTACTTC. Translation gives CASSLPPSTGGHEQYF.